What follows are 12 T cell receptor beta chains derived from one specimen sequenced in a study of blood T cells in healthy people across ages. Combining a sample-barcoded 5' primer with a J-beta primer mix, a second PCR ran for roughly 7 to 12 cycles. TCRdb analysed the 5' RACE reads with MiXCR anew, one entry per CDR3 protein. This sample has roughly 900,000 distinct CDR3 sequences; under 35% occur once, and the top ten carry roughly 17%. Sample: blood. These TCRs come from a woman aged 80 or over in good health.

This clonotype was seen repeatedly, ten times or more. This chain connects TRBV28 to TRBJ2-1; no firm D call. The germline gives CDR1 MDHEN, CDR2 SYDVKM. The ends were cut back, 2 bases at V and 2 bases at J, with 10 bases in the middle. The CDR3 is made up of 15 amino acids. The CDR3 DNA sequence: TGTGCCAGCAGTTTAGGGTGGCTAACCTACAATGAGCAGTTCTTC. It encodes CASSLGWLTYNEQFF.

This clonotype has just one count. This may arise from a read error, as a much more abundant clone is one base away. The chain couples TRBV12-3 or TRBV12-4 to TRBJ2-3; TRBD1 might be the D (7 bases). The CDR3 is 16 amino acids. V was shortened by 5 bases and J by 4 bases, with 19 bases between the two germline ends. This CDR3 is CASSTDRLASADTQYF. The CDR3, as DNA: TGTGCCAGCAGTACGGACAGGCTAGCTAGCGCAGATACGCAGTATTTT.

This clonotype showed up many times. The V and J genes are TRBV6-2 or TRBV6-3 and TRBJ2-4; 7 positions match TRBD1. The germline gives CDR1 MNHEY, CDR2 SVGEGT. The CDR3 contains 15 residues. The J segment lost 3 bases and the V segment lost 6 bases, leaving 8 bases of the junction unmatched. The CDR3 loop is CASSTRGLGKNIQYF. The CDR3 DNA reads TGTGCCAGCAGCACGAGGGGGCTCGGCAAAAACATTCAGTACTTC.

This clonotype turned up a few times. The rearrangement joins TRBV19 to TRBJ1-4, with 8 bases identical to TRBD1. Trimming removed 6 bases from V and 4 bases from J; junction bases left unmatched: 7. The CDR3 length is 15 residues. Germline V lookup: CDR1 LNHDA, CDR2 SQIVND (reference sequence). The CDR3 reads CASRALGQGNEKLFF. The DNA of the CDR3 is TGTGCCAGTAGGGCCCTCGGACAGGGTAATGAAAAACTGTTTTTT.

This clonotype has a count of ten or more. The J gene is TRBJ2-3, the V gene TRBV7-7; D unclear. CDR3 length: 13 residues. V lost 1 base and J lost 2, with 4 bases in between. Germline V gives CDR1 SSHAT, CDR2 FNYEAQ (reference sequence). The CDR3 loop is CASSLVTTDTQYF. CDR3 bases: TGTGCCAGCAGCTTAGTAACCACAGATACGCAGTATTTT.

To note about this clonotype: Mismatch with germline at one junction end may stem from a read error. The genes are TRBV24-1 and TRBJ2-5, with D perhaps TRBD1 or TRBD2 (5 bases each). Germline V lookup: CDR1 KGHDR, CDR2 SFDVKD. CDR3 length: 15 amino acids. CDR3 sequence: CATRSGRGRGETRYF. CDR3 bases: TGTGCCACCAGATCGGGAAGGGGTCGGGGAGAGACCCGGTACTTC.

This clonotype was counted ten times or more. The chain carries TRBV7-2 and TRBJ1-6; the match to TRBD1 covers 9 bases. CDR1 and CDR2 from the germline V gene are SGHTA and FQGNSA. Germline trimming cut 3 bases from V and 4 bases from J; bases unmatched to any gene: 1. The CDR3 extends over 15 amino acids. This chain's CDR3 is CASSFGTGYNSPLHF. CDR3 nucleotides: TGTGCCAGCAGCTTCGGGACAGGGTATAATTCACCCCTCCACTTT. Full variable domain (rest looked up from reference TRBV7-2 and TRBJ1-6): GAGVSQSPSNKVTEKGKDVELRCDPISGHTALYWYRQSLGQGLEFLIYFQGNSAPDKSGLPSDRFSAERTGGSVSTLTIQRTQQEDSAVYLCASSFGTGYNSPLHFGNGTRLTVT.

The chain couples TRBV5-7 to TRBJ2-3; 7 positions match TRBD1. TRBV5-7 is an ORF, with its function uncertain. This CDR3 region has 20 residues. V was clipped by 3 bases and J by 2 bases; unmatched bases: 21. CDR3 residues: CASSWNRSGGRREITDTQYF. For the CDR3, the DNA is TGTGCCAGCAGCTGGAACCGTTCAGGGGGAAGGCGTGAGATCACAGATACGCAGTATTTT.

The CDR3 bases are TGTGCCAGTATCGATGGGGCGGGGGGGAACACTGAAGCTTTCTTT. Amino acids: CASIDGAGGNTEAFF. The chain is built from TRBV19 and TRBJ1-1, with D tentatively TRBD1 (5 bases). Trimming removed 7 bases at V and 1 base at J, with 16 bases between. The CDR3 is made up of 15 amino acids. Germline assignment: CDR1 LNHDA and CDR2 SQIVND (reference sequence).

This clonotype was observed at least ten times. The chain carries TRBV20-1 and TRBJ1-2; D not certain. The CDR3 is 13 residues long. V was clipped by 3 bases and J by 1 base, with 9 bases between them. Looked up from germline, CDR1 is DFQATT and CDR2 is SNEGSKA (reference sequence). The CDR3: CSARVRGNYGYTF. CDR3 sequence (DNA): TGCAGTGCTAGGGTTCGGGGTAACTATGGCTACACCTTC.

The V call is TRBV11-2, the J call TRBJ2-5; D possibly corresponds to TRBD2 (6 bases). CDR1 is SGHAT, CDR2 FQNNGV, per germline. CDR3 length equals 14 residues. V was cut by 1 base and J by 11 bases, with 17 bases left in between. CDR3 sequence: CASSLGGAYNEQYF. In DNA, the CDR3 is TGTGCCAGCAGCTTAGGCGGGGCATACAATGAGCAGTACTTC.

This clonotype was observed at least ten times. CDR3: CASRRQGSVNYGYTF. In nucleotides, the CDR3 is TGTGCCAGCAGAAGACAGGGAAGTGTGAACTATGGCTACACCTTC. V and J are TRBV12-3 or TRBV12-4 and TRBJ1-2, with 7 bases matching TRBD1. The CDR3 extends over 15 amino acids. V was clipped by 6 bases and J by 2 bases; unmatched bases: 9.